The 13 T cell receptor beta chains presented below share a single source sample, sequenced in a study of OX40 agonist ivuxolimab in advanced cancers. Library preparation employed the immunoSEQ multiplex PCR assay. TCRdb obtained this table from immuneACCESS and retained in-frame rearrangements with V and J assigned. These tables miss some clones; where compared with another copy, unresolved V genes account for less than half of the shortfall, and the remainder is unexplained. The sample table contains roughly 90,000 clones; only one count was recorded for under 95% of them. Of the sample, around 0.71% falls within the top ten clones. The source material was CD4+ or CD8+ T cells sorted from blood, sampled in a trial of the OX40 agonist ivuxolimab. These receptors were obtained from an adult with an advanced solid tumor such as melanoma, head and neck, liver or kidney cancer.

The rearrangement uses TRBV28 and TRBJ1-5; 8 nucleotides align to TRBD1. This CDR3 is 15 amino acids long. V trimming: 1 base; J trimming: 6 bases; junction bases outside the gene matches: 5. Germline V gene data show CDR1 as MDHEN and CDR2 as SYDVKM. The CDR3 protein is CASSLFQGAGQPQHF. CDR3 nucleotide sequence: TGTGCCAGCAGTTTATTCCAGGGGGCGGGTCAGCCCCAGCATTTT. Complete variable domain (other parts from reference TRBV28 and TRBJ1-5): DVKVTQSSRYLVKRTGEKVFLECVQDMDHENMFWYRQDPGLGLRLIYFSYDVKMKEKGDIPEGYSVSREKKERFSLILESASTNQTSMYLCASSLFQGAGQPQHFGDGTRLSIL.

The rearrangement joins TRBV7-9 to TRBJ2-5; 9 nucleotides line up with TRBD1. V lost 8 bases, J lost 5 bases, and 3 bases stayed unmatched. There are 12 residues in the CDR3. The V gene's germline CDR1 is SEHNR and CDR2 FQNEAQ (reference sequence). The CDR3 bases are TGTGCCAGCGGGACAGGGTTGGAGACCCAGTACTTC. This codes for CASGTGLETQYF.

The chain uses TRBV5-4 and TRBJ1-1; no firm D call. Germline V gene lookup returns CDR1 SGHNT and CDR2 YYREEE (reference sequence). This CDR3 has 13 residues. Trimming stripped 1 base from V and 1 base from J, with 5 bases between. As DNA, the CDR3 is TGTGCCAGCAGCTTGTACCAGAACACTGAAGCTTTCTTT. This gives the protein CASSLYQNTEAFF. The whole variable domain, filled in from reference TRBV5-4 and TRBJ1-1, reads ETGVTQSPTHLIKTRGQQVTLRCSSQSGHNTVSWYQQALGQGPQFIFQYYREEENGRGNFPPRFSGLQFPNYSSELNVNALELDDSALYLCASSLYQNTEAFFGQGTRLTVV.

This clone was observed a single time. The CDR3 spells CASLNPGPTGELFF. CDR3 nucleotides: TGTGCCAGTCTTAATCCGGGACCTACCGGGGAGCTGTTTTTT. This chain uses TRBV19 with TRBJ2-2, with D perhaps assigned TRBD1 or TRBD2 (5 bases each). Deletions cut 8 bases from V and 5 bases from J, with 15 bases between. The CDR3 is 14 amino acids. Per the germline V gene, CDR1 is LNHDA and CDR2 is SQIVND (reference sequence). The variable domain in full, completed from reference TRBV19 and TRBJ2-2, reads DGGITQSPKYLFRKEGQNVTLSCEQNLNHDAMYWYRQDPGQGLRLIYYSQIVNDFQKGDIAEGYSVSREKKESFPLTVTSAQKNPTAFYLCASLNPGPTGELFFGEGSRLTVL.

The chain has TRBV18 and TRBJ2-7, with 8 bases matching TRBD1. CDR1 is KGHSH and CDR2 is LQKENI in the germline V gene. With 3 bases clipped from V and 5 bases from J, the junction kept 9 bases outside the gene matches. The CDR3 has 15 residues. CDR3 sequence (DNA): TGTGCCAGCTCACCCAACCAGGGGGCAATCCACGAGCAGTACTTC. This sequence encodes CASSPNQGAIHEQYF.

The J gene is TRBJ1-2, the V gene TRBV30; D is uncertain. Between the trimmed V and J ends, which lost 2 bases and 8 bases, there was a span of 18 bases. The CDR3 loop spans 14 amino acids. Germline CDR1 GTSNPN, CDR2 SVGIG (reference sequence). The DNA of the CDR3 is TGTGCCTGGAGTAAGCAGGTTCGCTTAGGGGGCTACACCTTC. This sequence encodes CAWSKQVRLGGYTF.

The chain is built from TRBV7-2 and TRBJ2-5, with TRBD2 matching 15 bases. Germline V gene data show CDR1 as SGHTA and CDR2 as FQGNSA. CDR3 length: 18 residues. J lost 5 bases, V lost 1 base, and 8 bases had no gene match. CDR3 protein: CASSLVQGLAGGYETQYF. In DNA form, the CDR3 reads TGTGCCAGCAGCTTAGTGCAGGGACTAGCGGGGGGTTATGAGACCCAGTACTTC.

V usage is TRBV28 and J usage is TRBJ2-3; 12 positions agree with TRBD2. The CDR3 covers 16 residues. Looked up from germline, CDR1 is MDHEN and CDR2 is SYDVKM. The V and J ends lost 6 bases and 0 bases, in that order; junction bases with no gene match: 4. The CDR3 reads CASSPGLAGSTDTQYF. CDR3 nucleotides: TGTGCCAGCAGCCCTGGACTAGCGGGAAGCACAGATACGCAGTATTTT.

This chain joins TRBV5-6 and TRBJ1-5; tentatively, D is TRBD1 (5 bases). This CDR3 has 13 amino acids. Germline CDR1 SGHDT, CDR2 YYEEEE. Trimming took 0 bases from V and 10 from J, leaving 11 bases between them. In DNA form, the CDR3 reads TGTGCCAGCAGCTTGGAGCTCGGGGGACCCCAGCATTTT. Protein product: CASSLELGGPQHF.

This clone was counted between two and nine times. For the CDR3, the DNA is TGTGCCAGCAGCCCGATGGGGGCTGGGGAGCAGTACTTC. As protein: CASSPMGAGEQYF. The rearrangement uses TRBV7-9 and TRBJ2-7; the D gene is possibly TRBD1 (6 bases). Trimming stripped 5 bases from V and 7 bases from J, with 15 bases between. Germline V CDR1 and CDR2: SEHNR, FQNEAQ (reference sequence). The CDR3 is made up of 13 amino acids.

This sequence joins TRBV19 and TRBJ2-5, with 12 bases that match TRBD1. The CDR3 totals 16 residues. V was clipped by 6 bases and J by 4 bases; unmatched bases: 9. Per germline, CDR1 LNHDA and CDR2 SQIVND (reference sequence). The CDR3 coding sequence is TGTGCCAGTAGCCGGGGGACAGGGGGCGCGGGAGAGACCCAGTACTTC. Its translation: CASSRGTGGAGETQYF.

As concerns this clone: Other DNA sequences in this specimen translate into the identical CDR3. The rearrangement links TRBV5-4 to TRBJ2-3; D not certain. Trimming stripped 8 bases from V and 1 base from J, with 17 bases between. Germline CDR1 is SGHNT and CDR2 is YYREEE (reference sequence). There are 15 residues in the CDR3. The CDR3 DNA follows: TGTGCCAGTAGGAGTCGAATGGAAGGCACAGATACGCAGTATTTT. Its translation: CASRSRMEGTDTQYF.

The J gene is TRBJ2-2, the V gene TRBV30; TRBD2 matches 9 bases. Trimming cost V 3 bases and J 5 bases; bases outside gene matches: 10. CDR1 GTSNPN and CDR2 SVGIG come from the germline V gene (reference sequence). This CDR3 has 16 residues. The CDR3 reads CAWRGLAGTGTGELFF. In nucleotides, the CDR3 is TGTGCCTGGAGAGGCCTAGCGGGGACTGGGACCGGGGAGCTGTTTTTT.